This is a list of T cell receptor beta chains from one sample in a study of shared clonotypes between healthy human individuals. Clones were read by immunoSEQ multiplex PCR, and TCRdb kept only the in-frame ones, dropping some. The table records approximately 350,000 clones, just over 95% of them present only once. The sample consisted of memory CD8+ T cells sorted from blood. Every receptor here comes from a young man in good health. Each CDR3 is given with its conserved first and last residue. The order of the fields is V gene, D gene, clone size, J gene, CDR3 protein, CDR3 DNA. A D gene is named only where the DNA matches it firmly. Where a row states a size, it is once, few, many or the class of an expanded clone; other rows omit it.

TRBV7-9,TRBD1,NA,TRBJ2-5,CASSLARTGEETQYF,TGTGCCAGCAGCTTAGCACGGACAGGGGAAGAGACCCAGTACTTC
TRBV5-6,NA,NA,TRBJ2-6,CASRSGAGANVLTF,TGTGCCAGCAGATCGGGCGCTGGGGCCAACGTCCTGACTTTC
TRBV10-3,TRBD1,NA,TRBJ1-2,CAISRQGANYGYTF,TGTGCCATCAGCAGACAGGGAGCTAACTATGGCTACACCTTC
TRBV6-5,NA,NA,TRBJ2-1,CASKGGRNEQFF,TGTGCCAGCAAGGGGGGGCGCAATGAGCAGTTCTTC
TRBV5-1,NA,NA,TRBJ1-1,CASSLVGGNTEAFF,TGCGCCAGCAGCTTGGTGGGAGGGAACACTGAAGCTTTCTTT
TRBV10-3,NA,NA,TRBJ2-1,CAANSGAKEQFF,TGTGCCGCCAATAGTGGAGCTAAAGAGCAGTTCTTC
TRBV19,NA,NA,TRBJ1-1,CASSPRGARAFF,TGTGCCAGTAGTCCAAGGGGGGCCCGAGCTTTCTTT
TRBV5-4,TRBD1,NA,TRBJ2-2,CASSPLGGQGISTGELFF,TGTGCCAGCAGCCCACTCGGGGGACAGGGGATTTCTACCGGGGAGCTGTTTTTT
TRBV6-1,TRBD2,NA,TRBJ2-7,CASRTSGGTYEQYF,TGTGCCAGCAGGACTAGCGGGGGAACCTACGAGCAGTACTTC
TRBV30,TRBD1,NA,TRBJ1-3,CAWSAGGGNTIYF,TGTGCCTGGAGTGCAGGGGGGGGAAACACCATATATTTT
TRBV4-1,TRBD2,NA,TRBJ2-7,CASSRLGLAGAYEQYF,TGCGCCAGCAGCCGATTGGGACTAGCGGGAGCCTACGAGCAGTACTTC
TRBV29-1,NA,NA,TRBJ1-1,CSVARGLGATEAFF,TGCAGCGTTGCCAGGGGACTCGGGGCGACTGAAGCTTTCTTT
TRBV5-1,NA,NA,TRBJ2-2,CASSPVLSGELFF,TGCGCCAGCAGCCCAGTGCTAAGCGGGGAGCTGTTTTTT
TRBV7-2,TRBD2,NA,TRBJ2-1,CASSLGGLAGRNEQFF,TGTGCCAGCAGCTTAGGAGGGCTAGCGGGGAGGAATGAGCAGTTCTTC
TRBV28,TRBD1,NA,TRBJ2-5,CASSSGTGIQETQYF,TGTGCCAGCAGTTCAGGGACAGGGATACAAGAGACCCAGTACTTC
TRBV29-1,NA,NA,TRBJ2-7,CSVALRGGRYYEQYF,TGCAGCGTCGCCTTACGTGGGGGTCGTTACTACGAGCAGTACTTC
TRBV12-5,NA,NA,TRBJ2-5,CASGLVGGETQYF,TGTGCTAGTGGTTTGGTTGGGGGGGAGACCCAGTACTTC
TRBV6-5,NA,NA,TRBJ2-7,CASTSYGGSYEQYF,TGTGCCAGCACCTCCTATGGGGGCTCCTACGAGCAGTACTTC
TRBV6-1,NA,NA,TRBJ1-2,CASIPTVGYGYTF,TGTGCCAGCATCCCCACAGTGGGTTATGGCTACACCTTC
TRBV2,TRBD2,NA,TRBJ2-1,CASSRPSGSNEQFF,TGTGCCAGCAGTCGACCTAGCGGGAGTAATGAGCAGTTCTTC
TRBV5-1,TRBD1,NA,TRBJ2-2,CASSFGTGAGELFF,TGCGCCAGCAGCTTCGGGACAGGGGCCGGGGAGCTGTTTTTT
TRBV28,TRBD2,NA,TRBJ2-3,CASRESGLAVRDTQYF,TGTGCCAGCAGGGAATCCGGACTAGCGGTCAGAGATACGCAGTATTTT
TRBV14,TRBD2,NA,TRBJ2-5,CASSQVGTSENQETQYF,TGTGCCAGCAGCCAAGTAGGGACTAGCGAAAATCAAGAGACCCAGTACTTC
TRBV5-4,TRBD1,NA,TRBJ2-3,CASSSGTVPYTQYF,TGTGCCAGCAGCTCCGGGACAGTTCCTTATACGCAGTATTTT
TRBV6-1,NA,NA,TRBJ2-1,CASSPSQTEQFF,TGTGCCAGCAGTCCAAGTCAGACCGAGCAGTTCTTC
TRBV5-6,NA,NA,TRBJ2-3,CASSLDIEDTQYF,TGTGCCAGCAGCTTGGATATAGAGGATACGCAGTATTTT
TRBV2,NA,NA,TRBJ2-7,CASRAGLSSYEQYF,TGTGCCAGCAGGGCGGGACTGTCGTCCTACGAGCAGTACTTC
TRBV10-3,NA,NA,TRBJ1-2,CAISGTANYGYTF,TGTGCCATCAGTGGGACAGCTAACTATGGCTACACCTTC
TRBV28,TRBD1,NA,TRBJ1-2,CATLGDRGGGYTF,TGTGCCACCCTCGGGGACAGGGGGGGCGGCTACACCTTC
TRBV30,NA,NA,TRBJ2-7,CAWSALSRTFYEQYF,TGTGCCTGGAGTGCGTTATCTAGGACTTTTTACGAGCAGTACTTC
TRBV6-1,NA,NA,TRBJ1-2,CASSVRDGYTF,TGTGCCAGCAGTGTTAGAGATGGCTACACCTTC
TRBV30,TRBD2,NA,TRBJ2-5,CACPGLAGETQYF,TGTGCCTGCCCGGGACTAGCGGGAGAGACCCAGTACTTC
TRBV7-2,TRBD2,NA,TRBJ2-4,CASSPPGLAGKNIQYF,TGTGCCAGCAGCCCACCGGGACTAGCGGGAAAAAACATTCAGTACTTC
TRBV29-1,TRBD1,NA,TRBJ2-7,CSVTGTVTYEQYF,TGCAGCGTAACCGGGACAGTTACCTACGAGCAGTACTTC
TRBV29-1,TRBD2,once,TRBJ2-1,CSGLSRLAGYNEQFF,TGCAGCGGGTTGTCTAGACTAGCGGGATACAATGAGCAGTTCTTC
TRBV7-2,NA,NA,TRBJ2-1,CASSLSHFSYNEQFF,TGTGCCAGCAGCTTATCCCACTTCTCCTACAATGAGCAGTTCTTC
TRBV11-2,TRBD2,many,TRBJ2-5,CASSFWGGHQETQYF,TGTGCCAGCAGCTTCTGGGGGGGACACCAAGAGACCCAGTACTTC
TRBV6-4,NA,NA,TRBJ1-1,CASSLTENTEAFF,TGTGCCAGCAGTTTGACAGAGAACACTGAAGCTTTCTTT
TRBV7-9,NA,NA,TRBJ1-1,CASSPWGGEFNTEAFF,TGTGCCAGCAGCCCCTGGGGGGGCGAGTTTAACACTGAAGCTTTCTTT
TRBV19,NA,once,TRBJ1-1,CASSIVVGRGDLNTEAFF,TGTGCCAGTAGTATAGTCGTTGGCAGGGGCGATTTGAACACTGAAGCTTTCTTT
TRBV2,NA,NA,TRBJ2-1,CASSEGQMNEQFF,TGTGCCAGCAGTGAAGGCCAGATGAATGAGCAGTTCTTC
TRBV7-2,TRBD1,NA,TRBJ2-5,CASSPTLVGQGGETQYF,TGTGCCAGCAGCCCTACGTTAGTGGGACAGGGGGGAGAGACCCAGTACTTC
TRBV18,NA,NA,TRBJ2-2,CASSPQTGIITGELFF,TGTGCCAGCTCACCACAGACAGGAATCATCACCGGGGAGCTGTTTTTT
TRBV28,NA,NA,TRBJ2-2,CASSYTGELFF,TGTGCCAGCAGTTACACCGGGGAGCTGTTTTTT
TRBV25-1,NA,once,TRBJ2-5,CASSGDSSQETQYF,TGTGCCAGCAGTGGTGACAGTAGCCAAGAGACCCAGTACTTC
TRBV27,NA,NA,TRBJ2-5,CASSFRQGGGTQYF,TGTGCCAGCAGTTTCCGGCAGGGGGGCGGGACCCAGTACTTC
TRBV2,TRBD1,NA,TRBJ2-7,CASRDRVGEQYF,TGTGCCAGCAGGGACAGGGTTGGCGAGCAGTACTTC
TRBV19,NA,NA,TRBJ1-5,CASSGRPPIQPQHF,TGTGCCAGTAGTGGGAGGCCCCCAATACAGCCCCAGCATTTT
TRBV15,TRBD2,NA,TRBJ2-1,CATSGSGSINNEQFF,TGTGCCACCAGCGGTAGCGGGAGCATAAACAATGAGCAGTTCTTC
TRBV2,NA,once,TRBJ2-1,CASSEVGAYNEQFF,TGTGCCAGCAGTGAAGTAGGAGCCTACAATGAGCAGTTCTTC
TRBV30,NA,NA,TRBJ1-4,CAWSSGLGNEKLFF,TGTGCCTGGAGTAGCGGACTTGGAAATGAAAAACTGTTTTTT
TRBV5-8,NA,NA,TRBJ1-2,CASSLSRQGGYGYTF,TGTGCCAGCAGCTTGAGTCGGCAGGGCGGCTATGGCTACACCTTC
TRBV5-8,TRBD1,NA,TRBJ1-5,CASSLTGVQPQHF,TGTGCCAGCAGCTTGACAGGGGTTCAGCCCCAGCATTTT
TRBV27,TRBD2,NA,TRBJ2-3,CATPPSGRATDTQYF,TGTGCCACCCCCCCTAGCGGGAGGGCGACAGATACGCAGTATTTT
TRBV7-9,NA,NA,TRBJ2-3,CASSSSHWTTSSTDTQYF,TGTGCCAGCAGCTCGTCCCATTGGACTACCTCTAGCACAGATACGCAGTATTTT
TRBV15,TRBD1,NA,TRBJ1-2,CATSRDMTGTGHGYTF,TGTGCCACCAGCAGAGATATGACCGGGACAGGGCATGGCTACACCTTC
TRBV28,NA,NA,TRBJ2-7,CASSRQSLGEQYF,TGTGCCAGCAGTAGACAATCCCTGGGGGAGCAGTACTTC